This is a list of T cell receptor beta chains from one sample in a study of CD8 T cells in Susac syndrome. Each CDR3 protein gets one entry after TCRdb re-called the immunoSEQ multiplex PCR reads with MiXCR. The repertoire consists of 40,000 to 55,000 distinct CDR3 sequences, with around 92% occurring once and the leading ten covering roughly 0.4%. The sequencing input was CD8+ T cells from PBMCs. These receptor sequences come from a human donor in good health. CDR3s include the opening cysteine and the closing phenylalanine or tryptophan.

V gene	J gene	CDR3 protein
TRBV5-6	TRBJ1-1	CASSVDFGEAFF
TRBV5-5	TRBJ1-1	CASSLVEGAEAFF
TRBV7-7	TRBJ2-7	CASSLVPQGGEQYF
TRBV6-1	TRBJ2-1	CASSPSTGLAGPNEQFF
TRBV6-4	TRBJ2-1	CASSDSKGAYNEQFF
TRBV7-8	TRBJ2-5	CASSLVLALQETQYF
TRBV4-1	TRBJ2-2	CASTDLADNTGELFF
TRBV10-2	TRBJ2-7	CASSESPGLAGVWQYF
TRBV7-2	TRBJ2-3	CASSPDTTDTQYF
TRBV6-1	TRBJ2-1	CASSLLAGSSYNEQFF
TRBV29-1	TRBJ2-1	CSVYADNEQFF
TRBV6-6	TRBJ1-5	CASRPGQGRQPQHF
TRBV30	TRBJ1-1	CAWIGWNTEAFF
TRBV7-8	TRBJ1-6	CASSLGQGGSSPLHF
TRBV7-9	TRBJ2-1	CASSWAGGYWNEQFF
TRBV7-9	TRBJ2-3	CASSPTRGLLLADTQYF
TRBV4-3	TRBJ2-7	CASSQHTSSGYEQYF
TRBV5-6	TRBJ2-1	CASSLVLAGGLYNEQFF
TRBV4-1	TRBJ2-3	CASSLSAGRGTDTQYF
TRBV29-1	TRBJ1-2	CSTEDRRDPMRGYTF
TRBV27	TRBJ1-1	CASSLKANTEAFF
TRBV4-3	TRBJ1-1	CASTMTGTTEAFF
TRBV6-1	TRBJ2-5	CASSEAGSQETQYF
TRBV25-1	TRBJ1-1	CASSESWGNPAGEAFF
TRBV7-9	TRBJ2-7	CASSTPGLAREQYF
TRBV19	TRBJ2-1	CASSALSLPSYNEQFF
TRBV11-2	TRBJ2-7	CASSLDGLASGSYEQYF
TRBV2	TRBJ2-7	CASRARGRWPQYF
TRBV29-1	TRBJ2-1	CSVRLTGYNEQFF
TRBV29-1	TRBJ2-7	CSANIEQYF
TRBV29-1	TRBJ1-2	CSVPSEVYGYTF
TRBV2	TRBJ2-5	CASLLLAGGRETQYF
TRBV5-1	TRBJ2-1	CASSLLDLQGDDEQFF
TRBV20-1	TRBJ2-1	CSARDPAGASYNEQFF
TRBV9	TRBJ1-1	CASSVARGGTEAFF
TRBV27	TRBJ1-1	CASGYTQNTEAFF